One sample yielded the 5 T cell receptor beta chains listed below, sequenced in a study of blood T cell repertoires in COVID-19. Libraries were prepared by immunoSEQ multiplex PCR; TCRdb keeps only in-frame clonotypes and omits some of them. Found here are about 390,000 clones, around 87% of them singletons; the top ten hold about 2.3%. Material for sequencing was peripheral blood. All receptors derive from a woman aged 60-75 years with COVID-19, enrolled during active disease.

V and J are TRBV12-3 or TRBV12-4 and TRBJ2-7; 7 bases are a match to TRBD2. The CDR3 consists of 13 residues. The J segment lost 6 bases and the V segment lost 6 bases, leaving 8 bases of the junction unmatched. The CDR3, as DNA: TGTGCCAGCAGAATAGCGGGCTCCCGCGAGCAGTACTTC. It is translated as CASRIAGSREQYF.

The table lists this clone with a few counts. The chain combines TRBV6-5 with TRBJ1-1, with D hard to call. The CDR3 has 13 residues. V was shortened by 4 bases and J by 8 bases, with 14 bases between the two germline ends. Germline-derived CDR1 and CDR2 are MNHEY and SVGAGI. The CDR3 bases are TGTGCCAGCAGTTCCTCCGCGGGCAGAGAAGCTTTCTTT. Translation: CASSSSAGREAFF.

This chain links TRBV5-8 with TRBJ2-3; 9 bases map to TRBD1. CDR1 is SGHTS and CDR2 is YDEGEE in the germline V gene. The length of the CDR3 is 15 residues. V was clipped by 4 bases and J by 2 bases; unmatched bases: 5. DNA of the CDR3: TGTGCCAGCAGCCTCGGGACAGGGTACACAGATACGCAGTATTTT. It is translated as CASSLGTGYTDTQYF.

This sequence joins TRBV9 and TRBJ2-7; a possible D gene is TRBD1 (7 bases). The CDR3 spans 15 residues. Germline CDR1 reads SGDLS; CDR2 reads YYNGEE. V lost 0 bases and J 5 bases, leaving 15 bases between the germline ends. The DNA of the CDR3 is TGTGCCAGCAGCGTAGGGGCAGGGGGGTGGAACGAGCAGTACTTC. This translates into CASSVGAGGWNEQYF.

The CDR3 DNA sequence: TGCAGCGTCCCCGGGACAGGGACGTGGAACACTGAAGCTTTCTTT. As protein: CSVPGTGTWNTEAFF. This rearrangement joins TRBV29-1 to TRBJ1-1; 9 nucleotides match TRBD1. Germline CDR1 SQVTM, CDR2 ANQGSEA. The V and J ends lost 6 bases and 1 base, in that order; junction bases with no gene match: 9. This CDR3 has 15 residues.